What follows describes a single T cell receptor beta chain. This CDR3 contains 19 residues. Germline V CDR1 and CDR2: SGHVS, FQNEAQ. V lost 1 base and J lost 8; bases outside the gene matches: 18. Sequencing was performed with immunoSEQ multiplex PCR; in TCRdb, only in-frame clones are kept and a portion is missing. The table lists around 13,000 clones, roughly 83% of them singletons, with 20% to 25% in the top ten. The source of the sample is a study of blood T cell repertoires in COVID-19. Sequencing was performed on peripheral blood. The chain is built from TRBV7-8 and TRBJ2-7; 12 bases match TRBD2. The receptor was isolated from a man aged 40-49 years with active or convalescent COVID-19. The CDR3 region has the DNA TGTGCCAGCAGCTTAGTGGGTCAGACTAGCGGGGGCCCAATCCCCCAGCAGTACTTC. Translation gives CASSLVGQTSGGPIPQQYF.